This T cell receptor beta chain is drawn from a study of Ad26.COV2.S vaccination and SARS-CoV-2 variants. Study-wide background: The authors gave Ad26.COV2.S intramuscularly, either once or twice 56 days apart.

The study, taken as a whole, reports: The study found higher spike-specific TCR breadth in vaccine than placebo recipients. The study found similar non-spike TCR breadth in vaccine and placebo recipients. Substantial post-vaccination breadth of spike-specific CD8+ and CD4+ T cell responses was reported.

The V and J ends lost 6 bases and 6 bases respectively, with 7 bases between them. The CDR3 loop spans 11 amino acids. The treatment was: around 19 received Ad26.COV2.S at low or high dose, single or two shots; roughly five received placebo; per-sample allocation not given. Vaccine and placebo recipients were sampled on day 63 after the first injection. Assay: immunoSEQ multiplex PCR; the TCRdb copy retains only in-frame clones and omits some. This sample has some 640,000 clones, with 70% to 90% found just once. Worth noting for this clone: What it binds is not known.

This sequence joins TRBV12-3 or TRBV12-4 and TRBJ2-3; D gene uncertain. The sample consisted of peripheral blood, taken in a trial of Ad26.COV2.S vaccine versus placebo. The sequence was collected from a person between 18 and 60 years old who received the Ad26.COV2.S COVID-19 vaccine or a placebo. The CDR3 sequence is CASSEGDTQYF. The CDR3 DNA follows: TGTGCCAGCAGCGAAGGGGATACGCAGTATTTT.